A selection of T cell receptor beta chains follows, all from one sample in a study of CD8 T cells in ankylosing spondylitis. MiXCR was run by TCRdb on the 5' RACE reads, yielding one entry per CDR3 protein. The sample includes hundreds of thousands of distinct CDR3 sequences, roughly a sixth of them seen just once. What was sequenced was blood, either unsorted or a sorted T cell fraction (not recorded which). These receptors all stem from a male donor with ankylosing spondylitis. CDR3s include the opening cysteine and the closing phenylalanine or tryptophan. The order of the fields is clone size, J gene, V gene, CDR3 length, D gene, CDR3 protein, CDR3 DNA. The D gene is left open where the match is weak. Part of the rows lack a size; the others show once, few, many or a class for expanded clones.

few TRBJ1-1 TRBV4-2 17 . CASSQGYGSGKNTEAFF TGTGCCAGCAGCCAAGGGTACGGGTCAGGGAAGAACACTGAAGCTTTCTTT
. TRBJ2-1 TRBV30 13 . CAWSGDSYNEQFF TGTGCCTGGAGTGGGGATTCGTACAATGAGCAGTTCTTC
few TRBJ2-1 TRBV11-2 17 TRBD2 CASSLAPSPRGGNEQFF TGTGCCAGCAGCTTAGCCCCCTCGCCCCGGGGGGGCAATGAGCAGTTCTTC
few TRBJ1-1 TRBV20-1 13 . CSALNPRDTEAFF TGCAGTGCCCTTAATCCAAGGGACACTGAAGCTTTCTTT
. TRBJ2-6 TRBV19 14 . CASTTSSGANVLTF TGTGCCAGTACGACCAGCTCTGGGGCCAACGTCCTGACTTTC
. TRBJ2-3 TRBV20-1 15 TRBD1 CSATLLGQGADTQYF TGCAGTGCCACACTGTTGGGACAGGGTGCAGATACGCAGTATTTT
few TRBJ2-5 TRBV25-1 12 . CASSTNFETQYF TGTGCCAGCAGTACTAACTTCGAGACCCAGTACTTC
. TRBJ2-1 TRBV4-2 15 . CASSQVRAQADEQFF TGTGCCAGCAGCCAAGTCCGGGCTCAGGCGGATGAGCAGTTCTTC
many TRBJ2-7 TRBV10-3 17 . CAISESGAGKDVDEQYF TGTGCCATCAGTGAGTCCGGGGCTGGGAAGGACGTTGACGAGCAGTACTTC
few TRBJ1-1 TRBV29-1 11 TRBD1 CSVEIRDRSIW TGCAGCGTTGAGATCCGGGACAGGTCCATCTGG
few TRBJ2-2 TRBV27 19 TRBD2 CASGHSTSGRHGGGGELFF TGTGCCAGCGGCCACTCGACTAGCGGGAGGCACGGGGGCGGCGGGGAGCTGTTTTTT
. TRBJ2-6 TRBV7-9 14 . CASSFGTGANVLTF TGTGCCAGCAGCTTTGGGACCGGGGCCAACGTCCTGACTTTC
. TRBJ2-3 TRBV5-4 16 TRBD2 CASSPRAGGPADTQYF TGTGCCAGCAGCCCGAGAGCGGGAGGGCCGGCAGATACGCAGTATTTT
few TRBJ1-1 TRBV4-1 13 TRBD1 CASSQLAGGEAFF TGCGCCAGCAGCCAACTAGCAGGGGGTGAAGCTTTCTTT
. TRBJ1-1 TRBV29-1 13 . CSSQVWGTTEAFF TGCAGCAGTCAGGTCTGGGGGACCACTGAAGCTTTCTTT
. TRBJ2-2 TRBV7-8 16 . CASSLASGGGTGELFF TGTGCCAGCAGCTTAGCGTCCGGGGGAGGTACCGGGGAGCTGTTTTTT
few TRBJ1-6 TRBV27 15 . CASSRTVLGDSPLHF TGTGCCAGCAGCCGGACCGTCCTTGGTGACTCACCCCTCCACTTT
few TRBJ2-1 TRBV20-1 15 TRBD1 CSAQPGQGPHNEQFF TGCAGTGCACAGCCTGGACAGGGGCCACACAATGAGCAGTTCTTC
many TRBJ2-7 TRBV7-2 11 . CASSFRNEQYF TGTGCCAGCAGCTTTAGGAACGAGCAGTACTTC
. TRBJ2-3 TRBV30 12 . CAGEDGLITQYF TGTGCCGGAGAAGATGGACTCATTACGCAGTATTTT
few TRBJ2-4 TRBV7-2 17 TRBD2 CASSLGGLAAAKNIQYF TGTGCCAGCAGCTTAGGGGGACTAGCGGCAGCCAAAAACATTCAGTACTTC
few TRBJ2-1 TRBV20-1 15 TRBD2 CSAPRTSGGHNEQFF TGCAGTGCACCCCGGACTAGCGGGGGGCACAATGAGCAGTTCTTC
many TRBJ2-1 TRBV5-1 15 TRBD2 CASSSGGSSYNEQFF TGCGCCAGCAGCAGCGGGGGAAGCTCCTACAATGAGCAGTTCTTC
. TRBJ1-6 TRBV20-1 15 TRBD1 CSARPPGQTNSPLHF TGCAGTGCTAGACCTCCGGGACAGACTAATTCACCCCTCCACTTT
. TRBJ2-7 TRBV5-5 14 . CASSPRQVAYEQYF TGTGCCAGCAGCCCCCGGCAGGTAGCCTACGAGCAGTACTTC
. TRBJ2-1 TRBV20-1 13 . CSARPSSYNEQFF TGCAGTGCTAGACCCAGCTCCTACAATGAGCAGTTCTTC
. TRBJ2-3 TRBV12-3/TRBV12-4 15 . CASSLGGGPPDTQYF TGTGCCAGCAGTTTAGGTGGGGGCCCCCCCGATACGCAGTATTTT
few TRBJ2-7 TRBV5-1 13 TRBD2 CASSVGLAEEQYF TGCGCCAGCAGCGTGGGACTAGCGGAGGAGCAGTACTTC
. TRBJ2-7 TRBV20-1 13 TRBD1 CSARQGARGEQYF TGCAGTGCCAGACAGGGGGCGAGGGGTGAGCAGTACTTC
few TRBJ2-7 TRBV6-2/TRBV6-3 14 TRBD1 CASRKGQALSWKYF TGTGCCAGCAGAAAAGGACAGGCTCTGAGTTGGAAGTACTTC
. TRBJ1-1 TRBV5-6 15 . CASSKGRQGRTEAFF TGTGCCAGCAGTAAAGGGAGGCAGGGACGCACTGAAGCTTTCTTT
few TRBJ1-2 TRBV7-2 14 . CASSLVAGDYGYTF TGTGCCAGCAGCTTAGTGGCAGGGGACTATGGCTACACCTTC
once TRBJ2-1 TRBV24-1 16 . CATSGAGRSSYNEQFF TGTGCCACCAGTGGGGCCGGGCGGAGCTCCTACAATGAGCAGTTCTTC
. TRBJ2-7 TRBV7-8 15 TRBD1 CASSSRDRGSREQYF TGTGCCAGCAGCTCCCGGGACAGGGGCTCGCGCGAGCAGTACTTC
. TRBJ2-2 TRBV20-1 13 . CSVGTGFSGELFF TGCAGTGTTGGAACAGGGTTTTCCGGGGAGCTGTTTTTT
. TRBJ1-1 TRBV28 18 . CASSVPEELFVLNTEAFF TGTGCCAGCAGCGTACCTGAAGAACTCTTCGTGTTGAACACTGAAGCTTTCTTT
. TRBJ1-4 TRBV7-2 15 . CASSIRGGANEKLFF TGTGCCAGCAGCATTAGAGGGGGGGCTAATGAAAAACTGTTTTTT
many TRBJ1-2 TRBV4-1 19 . CASSQIGTMGRERWRGYTF TGCGCCAGCAGCCAAATAGGGACGATGGGACGCGAGCGGTGGAGGGGCTACACCTTC
few TRBJ2-3 TRBV9 17 TRBD2 CASSVLTGTRGADTQYF TGTGCCAGCAGCGTCTTGACCGGGACTAGAGGTGCAGATACGCAGTATTTT
many TRBJ2-3 TRBV2 13 . CASRSGGTDTQYF TGTGCCAGCAGATCGGGCGGAACAGATACGCAGTATTTT
. TRBJ1-2 TRBV9 14 . CASSVGNPNYGYTF TGTGCCAGCAGCGTAGGGAATCCTAACTATGGCTACACCTTC
. TRBJ2-1 TRBV20-1 14 TRBD1 CSAPGTGDLIEQFF TGCAGTGCACCGGGGACAGGGGATTTGATTGAGCAGTTCTTC
few TRBJ2-3 TRBV5-6 15 TRBD2 CASSLKVAGQDTQYF TGTGCCAGCAGCTTGAAGGTAGCGGGACAAGATACGCAGTATTTT
. TRBJ1-6 TRBV6-1 18 . CASSPGGTTGGYNSPLHF TGTGCCAGCAGCCCCGGCGGGACAACCGGGGGCTATAATTCACCCCTCCACTTT
. TRBJ1-2 TRBV6-5 13 . CASTLGFGYGYTF TGTGCCAGCACTTTGGGTTTCGGCTATGGCTACACCTTC
many TRBJ1-2 TRBV11-2 17 TRBD1 CASSSLGQGTPNYGYTF TGTGCCAGCAGCTCCCTCGGACAGGGGACTCCTAACTATGGCTACACCTTC
few TRBJ1-1 TRBV12-3/TRBV12-4 15 . CASSFRGRGNTEAFF TGTGCCAGCAGTTTCCGGGGGCGGGGGAACACTGAAGCTTTCTTT
. TRBJ2-3 TRBV6-1 16 TRBD1 CASTDRGSILTDTQYF TGTGCCAGCACAGACAGGGGGTCGATCTTAACAGATACGCAGTATTTT
many TRBJ2-2 TRBV12-3/TRBV12-4 13 . CASSLDRAGELFF TGTGCCAGCAGTTTGGACCGAGCCGGGGAGCTGTTTTTT
few TRBJ2-3 TRBV20-1 17 TRBD2 CSARDGVAGNLVDTQYF TGCAGTGCTAGAGATGGGGTAGCGGGAAATCTGGTAGATACGCAGTATTTT
. TRBJ2-7 TRBV4-3 14 . CASSQDWGSYEQYF TGCGCCAGCAGCCAAGATTGGGGTTCCTACGAGCAGTACTTC
. TRBJ2-7 TRBV6-2/TRBV6-3 14 . CASSFRLPRGEQYF TGTGCCAGCAGTTTCCGACTGCCTCGAGGGGAGCAGTACTTC
few TRBJ2-1 TRBV7-6 14 TRBD2 CASSGTSGGNEQFF TGTGCCAGCAGCGGGACTAGCGGGGGCAATGAGCAGTTCTTC
few TRBJ1-1 TRBV6-5 14 . CASSYGSMNTEAFF TGTGCCAGCAGTTACGGCAGCATGAACACTGAAGCTTTCTTT
. TRBJ2-7 TRBV29-1 16 TRBD1 CSVEPTWRTGDYEQYF TGCAGCGTTGAACCGACATGGAGGACAGGCGATTACGAGCAGTACTTC
few TRBJ2-7 TRBV6-1 14 . CASSVSRTTSEQYF TGTGCCAGCAGTGTATCCCGAACTACGAGCGAGCAGTACTTC
. TRBJ2-3 TRBV7-3 14 . CASSFLGATDTQYF TGTGCCAGCAGCTTCTTAGGTGCCACAGATACGCAGTATTTT
. TRBJ2-1 TRBV4-1 12 . CASSHIDREQFF TGCGCCAGCAGCCATATAGACAGGGAGCAGTTCTTC